This T cell receptor (beta chain) was captured by sequencing in a study of blood T cell repertoires in COVID-19. V shed 4 bases and J 3 bases; nucleotides not matched to a gene: 12. This CDR3 spans 17 amino acids. Germline V gene sequence: CDR1 SGDLS, CDR2 YYNGEE. Study processing details: Estimation of nucleated cell counts relied on the amplification of reference gene primers. The repertoire was sequenced with immunoSEQ multiplex PCR; TCRdb's copy has only in-frame clones and lacks some. V and J calls and clone size come straight from that table; D and trimming were deduced from the DNA. The sample yields 100,000 to 150,000 clones, 80% to 90% seen once.

The specimen sequenced was peripheral blood. The rearrangement links TRBV9 to TRBJ2-1, with 8 bases fitting TRBD1. This TCR was recovered from a man older than 75 with active or convalescent COVID-19. For the CDR3, the DNA is TGTGCCAGCAGCTCCCGACAGGGGCGTGGGGTCTACAATGAGCAGTTCTTC. The encoded protein is CASSSRQGRGVYNEQFF.